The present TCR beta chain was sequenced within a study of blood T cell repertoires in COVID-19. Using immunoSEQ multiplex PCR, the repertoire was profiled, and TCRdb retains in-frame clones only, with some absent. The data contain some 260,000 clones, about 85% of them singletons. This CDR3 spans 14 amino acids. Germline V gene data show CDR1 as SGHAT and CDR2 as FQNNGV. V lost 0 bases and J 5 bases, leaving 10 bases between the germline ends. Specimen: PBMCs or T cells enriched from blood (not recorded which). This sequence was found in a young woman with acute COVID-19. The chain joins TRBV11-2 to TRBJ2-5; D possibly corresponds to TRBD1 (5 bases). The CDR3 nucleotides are TGTGCCAGCAGCTTAGACAGGGCCTTGGAGACCCAGTACTTC. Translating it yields CASSLDRALETQYF.